Sequencing of this T cell receptor (beta chain) was carried out in a study of blood T cell repertoires in COVID-19. Across the whole study: Researchers got acute and convalescent COVID-19 samples from the United States, Italy and Spain.

This CDR3 spans 12 amino acids. V shed 4 bases and J shed 8 bases, with 11 bases lying between them. Germline values: CDR1 MDHEN, CDR2 SYDVKM. Repertoires were generated with immunoSEQ multiplex PCR, while TCRdb's copy carries only in-frame clones and drops some. The table lists about 210,000 clones, just over 85% of them singletons. This chain connects TRBV28 to TRBJ1-2; D ambiguous. Material: peripheral blood. The sequence was collected from a man aged 18 to 29 with active or convalescent COVID-19. The CDR3 bases are TGTGCCAGCAGTTCCCCCGGGATGGGCTACACCTTC. Translation gives CASSSPGMGYTF.